This TCR beta chain was captured by sequencing in a study of human T cells and chemical hapten exposure. This clonotype was recorded many times. Each CDR3 protein gets one entry after TCRdb re-called the RACE reads with MiXCR. The sample carries approximately 320,000 distinct CDR3 sequences, approximately 5.8% recorded once. The time point was: pre-sensitization, week 0. Regarding treatment: therapeutic diphenylcyclopropenone sensitization with weekly scalp DPC. Total RNA was extracted from unfractionated whole blood. This CDR3 is 16 amino acids long. The V and J ends lost 3 bases and 3 bases, in that order; junction bases with no gene match: 7. Germline loops: CDR1 PRHDT, CDR2 FYEKMQ (reference sequence).

This chain uses TRBV13 with TRBJ1-2; 10 nucleotides agree with TRBD1. The specimen comprised whole blood, sampled in connection with sensitization to the hapten diphenylcyclopropenone (DPC). This TCR derives from a young woman with alopecia areata. Some clones in this sample may be carry-over from other donors' samples. Here the CDR3 DNA reads TGTGCCAGCAGCTTTGGGACAGGGGACCTTCACTATGGCTACACCTTC. Translated: CASSFGTGDLHYGYTF.